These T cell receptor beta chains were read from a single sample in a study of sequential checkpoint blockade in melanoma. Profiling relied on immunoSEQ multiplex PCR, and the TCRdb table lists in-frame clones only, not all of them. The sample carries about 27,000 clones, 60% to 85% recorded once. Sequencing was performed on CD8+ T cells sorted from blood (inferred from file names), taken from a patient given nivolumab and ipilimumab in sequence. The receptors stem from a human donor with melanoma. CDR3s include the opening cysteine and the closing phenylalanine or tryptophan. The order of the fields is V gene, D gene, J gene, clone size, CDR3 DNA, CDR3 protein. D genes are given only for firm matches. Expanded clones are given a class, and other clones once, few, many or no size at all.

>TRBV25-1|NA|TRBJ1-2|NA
TGTGCCAGCAGCCCCGGGGCTAACTATGGCTACACCTTC
CASSPGANYGYTF
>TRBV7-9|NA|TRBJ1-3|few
TGTGCCAGCACCGACAGGGGAAACACCATATATTTT
CASTDRGNTIYF
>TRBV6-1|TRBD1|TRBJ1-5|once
TGTGCCACTCGGACAGGCGGGTATCAGCCCCAGCATTTT
CATRTGGYQPQHF
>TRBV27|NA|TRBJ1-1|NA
TGTGCCAGCAGTTTATCGGAGGGACCAAGCACTGAAGCTTTCTTT
CASSLSEGPSTEAFF
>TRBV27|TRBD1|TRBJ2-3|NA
TGTGCCAGCAGTTCGCCCACCTCAGGGGGTCGGGCAGATACGCAGTATTTT
CASSSPTSGGRADTQYF
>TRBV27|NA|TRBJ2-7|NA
TGTGCCAGCAGTTTTACAGGTGGGAACGAGCAGTACTTC
CASSFTGGNEQYF
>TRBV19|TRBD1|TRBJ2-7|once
TGTGCCAGTAGTCCGCGGACAGGGGCCTACGAGCAGTACTTC
CASSPRTGAYEQYF
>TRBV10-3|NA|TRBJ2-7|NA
TGTGCCATCAGTGAGCCGGGGATCACCTCCGAGCAGTACTTC
CAISEPGITSEQYF
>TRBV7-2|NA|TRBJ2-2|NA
TGTGCCAGCAGCTCCAGTCGTCTAGTCCCCGGGGAGCTGTTTTTT
CASSSSRLVPGELFF
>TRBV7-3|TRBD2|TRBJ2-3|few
TGTGCCAGCAGCTCAGGGACTAGCGGGGCAGATACGCAGTATTTT
CASSSGTSGADTQYF
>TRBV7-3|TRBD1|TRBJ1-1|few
TGTGCCAGCAGCTTACGCCAGGGACAGGCCGTTCTTGAAGCTTTCTTT
CASSLRQGQAVLEAFF
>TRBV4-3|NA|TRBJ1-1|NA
TGCGCCAGCAGCCCAGGAGCCGGGACAAGCACTGAAGCTTTCTTT
CASSPGAGTSTEAFF
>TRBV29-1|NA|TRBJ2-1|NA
TGCAGCGTCGCCCCGGAGGCTGGCAATGAGCAGTTCTTC
CSVAPEAGNEQFF
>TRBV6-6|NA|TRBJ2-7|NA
TGTGCCAGCAGTTATAACTGGGCGTACGAGCAGTACTTC
CASSYNWAYEQYF
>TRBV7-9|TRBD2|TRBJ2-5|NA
TGTGCCAGCAGCTCGCCTTTTACTCTACCGGGACTAGCGATGGAGACCCAGTACTTC
CASSSPFTLPGLAMETQYF
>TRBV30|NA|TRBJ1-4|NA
TGTGCCTGGAGAAGCCAGGCCTGGGAAAAACTGTTTTTT
CAWRSQAWEKLFF
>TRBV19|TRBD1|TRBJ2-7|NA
TGTGCCAGTAGCCCCGGACAGGGACACTACGAGCAGTACTTC
CASSPGQGHYEQYF
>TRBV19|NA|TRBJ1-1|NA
TGTGCCAGTAGGCACACTGACAGGCTGAACACTGAAGCTTTCTTT
CASRHTDRLNTEAFF
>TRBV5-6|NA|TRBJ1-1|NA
TGTGCCAGCAGCCGGTCGGGGTTGGGGATGGAGAACACTGAAGCTTTCTTT
CASSRSGLGMENTEAFF
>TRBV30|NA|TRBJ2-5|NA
TGTGCCTGGAATAGCGTCGGTTACCAAGAGACCCAGTACTTC
CAWNSVGYQETQYF
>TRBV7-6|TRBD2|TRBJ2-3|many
TGTGCCAGCGGAGATAGCGGGGGCTTCACAGATACGCAGTATTTT
CASGDSGGFTDTQYF
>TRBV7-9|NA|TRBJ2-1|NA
TGTGCCAGCAGCCTAAGCCTTCTTGAGAATGAGCAGTTCTTC
CASSLSLLENEQFF
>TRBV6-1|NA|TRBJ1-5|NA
TGTGCCAGCAGTGGTTTGGGGGACTATCAGCCCCAGCATTTT
CASSGLGDYQPQHF
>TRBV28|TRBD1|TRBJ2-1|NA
TGTGCCAGCAGTTTGGGACAGGGGCTCGATGAGCAGTTCTTC
CASSLGQGLDEQFF
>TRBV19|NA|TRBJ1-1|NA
TGTGCCAGTAAAACTCAGGGGCTGACTGAAGCTTTCTTT
CASKTQGLTEAFF
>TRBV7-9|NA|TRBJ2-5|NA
TGTGCCAGCAGCTTAACCGTGGGGGGAGACCTATGGTACCAAGAGACCCAGTACTTC
CASSLTVGGDLWYQETQYF
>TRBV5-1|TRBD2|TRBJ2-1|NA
TGCGCCAGCGGCCTAGCGGGGGGATATGAGCAGTTCTTC
CASGLAGGYEQFF
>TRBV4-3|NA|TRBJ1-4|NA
TGCGCCAGCAGCCAAGAAGGGTCGTGGGGAGGGAATGAAAAACTGTTTTTT
CASSQEGSWGGNEKLFF
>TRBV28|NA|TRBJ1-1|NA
TGTGCCAGCAGTTCCAGGGGACGGAACACTGAAGCTTTCTTT
CASSSRGRNTEAFF
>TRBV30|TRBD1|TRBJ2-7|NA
TGTGCCTGGAGTCCCGGGACAGGGGCCGAGCAGTACTTC
CAWSPGTGAEQYF
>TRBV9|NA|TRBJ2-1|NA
TGTGCCAGCAGCGTAGAACACAGGGCGTCCTACAATGAGCAGTTCTTC
CASSVEHRASYNEQFF
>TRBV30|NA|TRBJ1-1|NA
TGCCGGGGGGAGCTCCTAAACACTGAAGCTTTCTTT
CRGELLNTEAFF
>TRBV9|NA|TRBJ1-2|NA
TGTGCCAGCAGCGTCCAGGGGAACTATGGCTACACCTTC
CASSVQGNYGYTF
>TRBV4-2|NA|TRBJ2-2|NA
TGTGCCAGCAGCCAAGATGAGAGTACCGGGGAGCTGTTTTTT
CASSQDESTGELFF
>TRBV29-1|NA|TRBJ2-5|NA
TGCAGCGTTGTGCCTAGCGAGTACCAAGAGACCCAGTACTTC
CSVVPSEYQETQYF
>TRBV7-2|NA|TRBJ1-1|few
TGTGCCAGCAGCGCGACGGTGGGGGGGTACACTGAAGCTTTCTTT
CASSATVGGYTEAFF
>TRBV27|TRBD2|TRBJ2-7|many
TGTGCCAGCCTTGGTAGCGGGGGAAGTTCCTACGAGCAGTACTTC
CASLGSGGSSYEQYF
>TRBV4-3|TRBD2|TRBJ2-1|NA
TGCGCCAGCAGCCACCTGATCGCTAGCGGGAATGAGCAGTTCTTC
CASSHLIASGNEQFF
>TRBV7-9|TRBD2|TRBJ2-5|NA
TGTGCCAGCAGCTTAGTAGAGCTAGCGGGTTCCCAGTACTTC
CASSLVELAGSQYF
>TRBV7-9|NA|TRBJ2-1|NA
TGTGCCAGCAGCTTAATAGAGACCAAGGCGGATGAGCAGTTCTTC
CASSLIETKADEQFF
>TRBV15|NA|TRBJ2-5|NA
TGTGCCACCAGCAGAGATAGAGGGGGGCGGGGGCGGCCTGGAGAGACCCAGTACTTC
CATSRDRGGRGRPGETQYF
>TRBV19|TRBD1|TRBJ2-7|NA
TGTGCCAGTAGTTACGCAGGGGGCTCCTACGAGCAGTACTTC
CASSYAGGSYEQYF
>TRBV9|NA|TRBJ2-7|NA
TGTGCCAGCAGCGTAGAAGGGGCCCCCTACTACGAGCAGTACTTC
CASSVEGAPYYEQYF
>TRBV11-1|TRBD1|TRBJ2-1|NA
TGTGCCAGCAGCTTAGGTGGACAGGTCGATGAGCAGTTCTTC
CASSLGGQVDEQFF
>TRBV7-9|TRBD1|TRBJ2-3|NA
TGTGCCAGCAGCTCAGTCCCGGGACAGGGGAGGAGCACAGATACGCAGTATTTT
CASSSVPGQGRSTDTQYF